Listed here are 21 T cell receptor beta chains from one sample, sequenced in a study of metastatic and nonmetastatic thyroid tumors. TCRdb re-called clones from the PCR reads using MiXCR. The table records about 20,000 clones, less than 20% of them present only once. All patients were untreated before thyroid surgery. The specimen sequenced was blood. These receptors were collected from a female donor with papillary thyroid cancer or a benign thyroid nodule (not recorded which). Some clones in this sample may be carry-over from other donors' samples.

This clone was recorded at least ten times. The CDR3 DNA is TGTGCCAGCAGCCCCTTGGAGAACACTGAAGCTTTCTTT. It specifies CASSPLENTEAFF. The V call is TRBV3-1, the J call TRBJ1-1, with D unclear. CDR3 length equals 13 residues. The germline V and J ends were trimmed by 4 bases and 1 base, with 7 bases remaining between them. CDR1 and CDR2 from the germline V gene are LGHDT and YNNKEL (reference sequence).

This clone was observed a single time. This chain joins TRBV12-3 or TRBV12-4 and TRBJ1-1; D not certain. The CDR3 runs to 15 residues. V was trimmed by 5 bases and J by 0 bases, leaving 13 bases between them. Here the CDR3 reads CASSPHSAVNTEAFF. In DNA, the CDR3 is TGTGCCAGCAGTCCCCACTCGGCGGTGAACACTGAAGCTTTCTTT.

This clone is medium-sized by share. The chain couples TRBV6-1 to TRBJ1-2; the D is unclear. Between the trimmed V and J ends, which lost 6 bases and 1 base, there was a span of 12 bases. This CDR3 region has 14 residues. The germline V gene encodes CDR1 MNHNS and CDR2 SASEGT. CDR3 sequence: CASRSKIINYGYTF. Here the CDR3 DNA reads TGTGCCAGCAGGAGTAAGATTATTAACTATGGCTACACCTTC.

This clone was recorded once. The chain has TRBV5-6 and TRBJ2-2; D possibly uses TRBD1 or TRBD2 (5 bases each). Germline CDR1 is SGHDT and CDR2 is YYEEEE. The ends were cut back, 1 base at V and 4 bases at J, with 11 bases in the middle. This CDR3 has 15 amino acids. The CDR3 region is CASSLSKGTTGELFF. CDR3 DNA: TGTGCCAGCAGCTTGAGTAAGGGGACCACCGGGGAGCTGTTTTTT.

This clone was found many times. This chain links TRBV10-3 with TRBJ2-2; 15 nucleotides agree with TRBD2. This CDR3 comprises 18 residues. Losses at the gene ends were 4 bases for V and 7 bases for J; bases not matched to a gene: 10. From germline, CDR1 is ENHRY and CDR2 SYGVKD. CDR3 bases: TGTGCCATCAGTGGACCGCGCGGGACTAGCGGGAGGTTCGGGGAGCTGTTTTTT. Translated: CAISGPRGTSGRFGELFF.

This clone was recorded at least ten times. This chain's CDR3 is CASSQVVGASPYEQYF. In DNA form, the CDR3 reads TGTGCCAGCAGCCAAGTCGTAGGGGCTAGTCCCTACGAGCAGTACTTC. This chain connects TRBV4-2 to TRBJ2-7, with D maybe TRBD1 (5 bases). In germline, CDR1 is LGHNA, CDR2 YNFKEQ. The length of the CDR3 is 16 residues. The V end was cut by 1 base, the J end by 2 bases, with 15 bases between.

In its sample, this clone was seen a few times. The V gene is TRBV7-2, the J gene TRBJ2-1, with D uncertain. V lost 6 bases, J lost 12 bases, and 18 bases lay in between. Germline CDR1 SGHTA, CDR2 FQGNSA. The CDR3 spans 13 residues. CDR3 region: CASSHGYPSPQFF. The CDR3 nucleotides read TGTGCCAGCAGTCACGGATACCCCTCTCCGCAGTTCTTC.

The V gene is TRBV3-1, the J gene TRBJ2-3, with D possibly called TRBD1 or TRBD2 (5 bases each). This CDR3 is built from 14 residues. Trimming cost V 11 bases and J 1 base, with 16 bases left between them. Germline V CDR1 and CDR2: LGHDT, YNNKEL (reference sequence). The DNA of the CDR3 is TGTGCCGCCGGGGCGATCGGCCGCACAGATACGCAGTATTTT. Its translation is CAAGAIGRTDTQYF.

This clone was detected only a few times. This may be a read error, as it is one base from a much larger clone. Other nucleotide sequences from this sample produce the same CDR3. This CDR3 reads CASSFRLLQETQYF. DNA of the CDR3: TGTGCCAGCAGCTTCAGACTACTACAAGAGACCCAGTACTTC. J is TRBJ2-5 and V is TRBV5-1; possibly TRBD2 for D (5 bases). Germline V lookup: CDR1 SGHRS, CDR2 YFSETQ. The CDR3 runs to 14 residues.

This clone came up many times. The chain couples TRBV11-2 to TRBJ1-4; 9 bases fit TRBD1. This CDR3 comprises 18 residues. CDR1 and CDR2 from the germline V gene are SGHAT and FQNNGV. The V gene end was trimmed by 6 bases and the J gene end by 0 bases; junction bases not matched to a gene: 11. The CDR3 sequence is CASRSSTGGSATNEKLFF. DNA for the CDR3: TGTGCCAGCAGATCCAGTACAGGGGGCTCCGCAACTAATGAAAAACTGTTTTTT. Filled out from reference TRBV11-2 and TRBJ1-4, the complete variable domain reads EAGVAQSPRYKIIEKRQSVAFWCNPISGHATLYWYQQILGQGPKLLIQFQNNGVVDDSQLPKDRFSAERLKGVDSTLKIQPAKLEDSAVYLCASRSSTGGSATNEKLFFGSGTQLSVL.

This clone is classed as medium-sized. The rearrangement links TRBV28 to TRBJ2-7, with TRBD1 matching 7 bases. The junction had 5 bases not matched to a gene; V was cut back by 7 bases and J by 5 bases. Per germline, CDR1 MDHEN and CDR2 SYDVKM. This CDR3 has 12 residues. For the CDR3, the DNA is TGTGCCAGCACAGACAGGGTGGACGAGCAGTACTTC. Protein sequence: CASTDRVDEQYF.

This clone was seen ten or more times. CDR3 amino acids: CSARWDRGFEETQYF. Written as DNA, the CDR3 is TGCAGTGCTAGATGGGACAGGGGTTTCGAAGAGACCCAGTACTTC. The chain has TRBV20-1 and TRBJ2-5; 10 bases are a match to TRBD1. Germline CDR1 reads DFQATT; CDR2 reads SNEGSKA (reference sequence). The V and J ends lost 2 bases and 3 bases, in that order; junction bases with no gene match: 6. The CDR3 loop spans 15 amino acids.

This clone qualifies as medium-sized. J is TRBJ1-2 and V is TRBV19; D is possibly TRBD1 (5 bases). From germline, CDR1 is LNHDA and CDR2 SQIVND (reference sequence). The CDR3 is 11 residues long. The V and J ends lost 11 bases and 8 bases respectively, with 15 bases between them. This chain's CDR3 is CAGKGAQGYTF. CDR3 bases: TGTGCCGGTAAAGGGGCGCAAGGCTACACCTTC.

This clone was counted ten times or more. V usage is TRBV7-8 and J usage is TRBJ1-5; TRBD1 agrees at 7 bases. The V and J ends lost 7 bases and 0 bases, in that order; junction bases with no gene match: 9. CDR1 and CDR2 (germline): SGHVS, FQNEAQ. The CDR3 covers 16 residues. CDR3 DNA sequence: TGTGCCAGCACCAGAGGGACAGTCTATAGCAATCAGCCCCAGCATTTT. This sequence encodes CASTRGTVYSNQPQHF.

The gene calls are TRBV12-3 or TRBV12-4 and TRBJ1-3; D is unresolved. The CDR3 is 11 amino acids. Trimming removed 8 bases at V and 9 bases at J, with 11 bases between. The DNA of the CDR3 is TGTGCCAGCGGTGGGTTCCGCACCATATATTTT. Its translation is CASGGFRTIYF.

Of note for this clone: A much bigger clone sits one base away, suggesting this may be a read error. The V gene is TRBV5-6, the J gene TRBJ2-7; 7 bases agree with TRBD1. The CDR3 spans 14 residues. The germline CDR1 and CDR2 sequences are SGHDT and YYEEEE. V trimming: 7 bases; J trimming: 5 bases; junction bases outside the gene matches: 12. The CDR3: CASSWESRGNEQYF. The DNA for the CDR3 is TGTGCCAGCTCATGGGAAAGCAGGGGGAACGAGCAGTACTTC. The full variable domain, completed using reference TRBV5-6 and TRBJ2-7, is DAGVTQSPTHLIKTRGQQVTLRCSPKSGHDTVSWYQQALGQGPQFIFQYYEEEERQRGNFPDRFSGHQFPNYSSELNVNALLLGDSALYLCASSWESRGNEQYFGPGTRLTVT.

Many counts were recorded for this clone. The rearrangement uses TRBV29-1 and TRBJ1-2; D unclear. This CDR3 is built from 11 residues. CDR1 is SQVTM and CDR2 is ANQGSEA in the germline V gene. Deletions cut 3 bases from V and 4 bases from J, with 6 bases between. The CDR3 reads CSVDSIYGYTF. The CDR3 DNA is TGCAGCGTTGACAGCATCTATGGCTACACCTTC.

This clone was detected many times. The chain recombines TRBV30 with TRBJ2-1; tentatively, D is TRBD1 or TRBD2 (5 bases each). V lost 5 bases and J lost 10, with 18 bases in between. The germline CDR1 and CDR2 sequences are GTSNPN and SVGIG (reference sequence). There are 13 residues in the CDR3. CDR3 protein: CAWGDPGRGEQFF. The DNA for the CDR3 is TGTGCCTGGGGAGATCCGGGGCGAGGGGAGCAGTTCTTC. The whole variable domain, filled in from reference TRBV30 and TRBJ2-1, reads SQTIHQWPATLVQPVGSPLSLECTVEGTSNPNLYWYRQAAGRGLQLLFYSVGIGQISSEVPQNLSASRPQDRQFILSSKKLLLSDSGFYLCAWGDPGRGEQFFGPGTRLTVL.

Relative to its sample, this clone is medium-sized. The rearrangement uses TRBV6-6 and TRBJ1-6; TRBD1 matches 8 bases. The CDR3 covers 16 residues. In germline, CDR1 is MNHNY, CDR2 SVGAGI (reference sequence). V shed 3 bases and J 8 bases; nucleotides not matched to a gene: 9. CDR3 nucleotide sequence: TGTGCCAGCAGTTATTCGGACAGGGTTACGGATTCACCCCTCCACTTT. It codes for CASSYSDRVTDSPLHF.

By frequency in the sample, this clone is medium-sized. The V gene is TRBV30, the J gene TRBJ2-7; TRBD1 agrees at 11 bases. CDR1 is GTSNPN, CDR2 SVGIG, per germline (reference sequence). The CDR3 has 15 residues. V lost 2 bases to trimming and J lost 1 base; unmatched junction nucleotides: 4. The CDR3 DNA sequence: TGTGCCTGGAGTCCCGGGACAGGGGGTTCCTACGAGCAGTACTTC. Translated: CAWSPGTGGSYEQYF.

This clone was counted at least ten times. This chain links TRBV11-2 with TRBJ2-7; 11 bases agree with TRBD2. Germline lookup yields CDR1 SGHAT and CDR2 FQNNGV. J was trimmed by 3 bases and V by 4 bases; bases with no gene match: 11. The CDR3 has 17 amino acids. The CDR3 coding sequence is TGTGCCAGCAGCTCACGCCTCGGGACTAGCGGTTTCTACGAGCAGTACTTC. Residues: CASSSRLGTSGFYEQYF.